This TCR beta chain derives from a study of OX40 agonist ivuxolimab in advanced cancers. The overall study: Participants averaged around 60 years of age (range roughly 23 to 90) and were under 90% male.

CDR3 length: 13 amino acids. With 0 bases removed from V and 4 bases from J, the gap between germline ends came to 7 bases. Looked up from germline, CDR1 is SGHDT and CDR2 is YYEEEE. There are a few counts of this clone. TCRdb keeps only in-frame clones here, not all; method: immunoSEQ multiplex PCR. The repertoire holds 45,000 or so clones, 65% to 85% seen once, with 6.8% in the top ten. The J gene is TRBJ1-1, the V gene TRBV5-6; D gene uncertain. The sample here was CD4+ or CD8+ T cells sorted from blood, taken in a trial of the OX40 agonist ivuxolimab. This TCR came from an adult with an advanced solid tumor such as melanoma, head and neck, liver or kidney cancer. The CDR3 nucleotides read TGTGCCAGCAGCTTGGCAGGTAGCACTGAAGCTTTCTTT. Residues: CASSLAGSTEAFF.